This T cell receptor (beta chain) stems from a study of blood T cell repertoires in COVID-19. Using immunoSEQ multiplex PCR, the repertoire was profiled, and TCRdb retains in-frame clones only, with some absent. This sample has 250,000 to 400,000 clones, with roughly 90% found just once. This clone was recorded once. Germline V lookup: CDR1 SGHDN, CDR2 FVKESK. This CDR3 is 15 amino acids long. Trimming at V came to 4 bases and at J to 10 bases, leaving 8 bases not matched to a gene. This chain links TRBV14 with TRBJ1-6; 9 bases fit TRBD1. The source of this sequence is a young woman with COVID-19, enrolled during active disease. Material: peripheral blood. CDR3 protein: CASSLGTGKGSPLHF. The CDR3 region has the DNA TGTGCCAGCAGCCTTGGGACAGGGAAGGGGTCACCCCTCCACTTT.